These 13 T cell receptor beta chains came from one sample sequenced in a study of T cells after yellow fever vaccination. TCRdb independently ran MiXCR on the 5' RACE reads; one entry per CDR3 protein. The sample carries 250,000 to 300,000 distinct CDR3 sequences, approximately 8% recorded once. The sequenced sample was CD4+ T cells sorted from PBMCs, obtained 5 days after the yellow fever booster vaccination. Receptor source: a man between 18 and 29 years old who received the YFV17D yellow fever vaccine.

This clonotype has a handful of counts. The gene calls are TRBV4-1 and TRBJ1-5; 7 bases line up with TRBD1. Germline CDR1 MGHRA, CDR2 YSYEKL. The ends lost 4 bases at V and 0 bases at J; junction bases unmatched: 6. The CDR3 consists of 16 residues. CDR3 amino acids: CASSRAGQNSNQPQHF. CDR3 bases: TGCGCCAGCAGCCGAGCGGGACAGAATAGCAATCAGCCCCAGCATTTT.

This clonotype was detected many times. This chain links TRBV12-3 or TRBV12-4 with TRBJ2-5, with D tentatively TRBD1 (6 bases). V dropped 1 base and J dropped 4 bases, with 7 bases sitting between them. This CDR3 region has 13 residues. CDR3 region: CASSLGTAETQYF. Written as DNA, the CDR3 is TGTGCCAGCAGTTTAGGGACAGCAGAGACCCAGTACTTC.

V is TRBV4-2 and J is TRBJ1-5, with D unresolved. Germline lookup yields CDR1 LGHNA and CDR2 YNFKEQ. CDR3 length: 13 amino acids. V was cut by 1 base and J by 10 bases, with 11 bases left in between. This CDR3 reads CASSQAPEDPQHF. The CDR3, as DNA: TGTGCCAGCAGCCAAGCCCCCGAGGATCCCCAGCATTTT.

The chain is built from TRBV12-3 or TRBV12-4 and TRBJ2-5; tentatively, D is TRBD1 (5 bases). The CDR3 runs 14 residues. The V gene lost 5 bases and the J gene lost 1 base, with 11 bases spanning the gap. CDR3 protein: CASSRQLIQETQYF. The CDR3 DNA is TGTGCCAGCAGTCGACAGCTAATCCAAGAGACCCAGTACTTC.

This clonotype was found a few times. The chain couples TRBV7-2 to TRBJ2-7, with TRBD1 matching 9 bases. Germline lookup yields CDR1 SGHTA and CDR2 FQGNSA. This CDR3 has 15 residues. J lost 6 bases, V lost 7 bases, and 13 bases had no gene match. The CDR3 DNA sequence: TGTGCCAGCACCCGGGGTGGGACAGGGAACCCCGAGCAGTACTTC. Encoded protein: CASTRGGTGNPEQYF.

This chain uses TRBV28 with TRBJ2-7; 9 bases fit TRBD1. With V trimmed by 7 bases and J by 4 bases, 8 bases remained unmatched. The CDR3 is 14 amino acids. The germline gives CDR1 MDHEN, CDR2 SYDVKM. The CDR3 reads CASMTGTGLYEQYV. The CDR3, as DNA: TGTGCCAGCATGACCGGGACAGGGCTTTACGAGCAGTACGTC.

V and J are TRBV9 and TRBJ1-5, with a possible D match to TRBD1 (5 bases). The ends were cut back, 4 bases at V and 1 base at J, with 12 bases in the middle. There are 15 residues in the CDR3. CDR1 and CDR2 (germline): SGDLS, YYNGEE. CDR3 bases: TGTGCCAGCAGCCTCCACCGGGGGAGCAATCAGCCCCAGCATTTT. The encoded protein is CASSLHRGSNQPQHF.

This clonotype was observed a handful of times. This sequence joins TRBV7-6 and TRBJ2-5, with 9 positions matching TRBD1. With V trimmed by 1 base and J by 1 base, 7 bases remained unmatched. Germline CDR1 is SGHVS and CDR2 is FNYEAQ. There are 17 residues in the CDR3. Here the CDR3 reads CASSLVPGQGRQETQYF. The CDR3 nucleotides read TGTGCCAGCAGCTTAGTCCCGGGACAGGGACGCCAAGAGACCCAGTACTTC. Full variable domain (remainder filled in from reference TRBV7-6 and TRBJ2-5): GAGVSQSPRYKVTKRGQDVALRCDPISGHVSLYWYRQALGQGPEFLTYFNYEAQQDKSGLPNDRFSAERPEGSISTLTIQRTEQRDSAMYRCASSLVPGQGRQETQYFGPGTRLLVL.

V gene TRBV5-1 combines with J gene TRBJ2-7, with 9 bases fitting TRBD1. Trimming removed 4 bases from V and 2 bases from J; junction bases left unmatched: 7. This CDR3 spans 15 amino acids. The germline CDR1 and CDR2 sequences are SGHRS and YFSETQ. The CDR3 region has the DNA TGCGCCAGCAGCAGGGGACAGGGATTTGCCTACGAGCAGTACGTC. This codes for CASSRGQGFAYEQYV.

This rearrangement joins TRBV5-1 to TRBJ1-4; no clear D. Germline values: CDR1 SGHRS, CDR2 YFSETQ. The CDR3 is 14 amino acids. Deletions cut 2 bases from V and 7 bases from J, with 12 bases between. CDR3: CASSFSVGSEKLFF. The CDR3 region has the DNA TGCGCCAGCAGCTTTTCCGTCGGTTCTGAAAAACTGTTTTTT.

This clonotype was recorded a few times. The chain combines TRBV6-2 or TRBV6-3 with TRBJ2-5; D is uncertain. V lost 6 bases to trimming and J lost 5 bases, with 10 bases between them. This CDR3 region has 12 residues. CDR1 and CDR2 (germline): MNHEY, SVGEGT. The CDR3 spells CASSATEETQYF. The CDR3 DNA sequence: TGTGCCAGCAGCGCTACAGAGGAGACCCAGTACTTC.

The V gene is TRBV6-5, the J gene TRBJ2-6; D is possibly TRBD1 (7 bases). Deletions cut 6 bases from V and 2 bases from J, with 17 bases between. The CDR3 has 17 amino acids. Per the germline V gene, CDR1 is MNHEY and CDR2 is SVGAGI. The CDR3 DNA follows: TGTGCCAGCAGCGACAGGGAAGGGACTCCTGGGGCCAACGTCCTGACTTTC. It yields the protein CASSDREGTPGANVLTF.

The genes are TRBV6-2 or TRBV6-3 and TRBJ2-3; 10 bases are shared with TRBD1. With V trimmed by 7 bases and J by 3 bases, 7 bases remained unmatched. CDR1 is MNHEY and CDR2 is SVGEGT in the germline V gene. There are 15 residues in the CDR3. CDR3 nucleotides: TGTGCCAGCACTCTCCGGGACAGGGGAACAGATACGCAGTATTTT. Translation: CASTLRDRGTDTQYF.